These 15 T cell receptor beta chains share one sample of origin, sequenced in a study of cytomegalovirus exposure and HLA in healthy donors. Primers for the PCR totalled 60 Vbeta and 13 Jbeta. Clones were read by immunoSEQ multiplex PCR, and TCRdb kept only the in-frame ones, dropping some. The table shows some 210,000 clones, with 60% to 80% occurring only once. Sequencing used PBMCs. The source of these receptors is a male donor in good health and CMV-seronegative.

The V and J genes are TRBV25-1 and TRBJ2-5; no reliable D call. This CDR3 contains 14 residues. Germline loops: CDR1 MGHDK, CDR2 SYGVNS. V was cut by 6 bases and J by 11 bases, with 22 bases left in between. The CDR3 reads CASSLALFVGEQYF. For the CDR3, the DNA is TGTGCCAGCAGCCTCGCACTCTTTGTCGGTGAGCAGTACTTC.

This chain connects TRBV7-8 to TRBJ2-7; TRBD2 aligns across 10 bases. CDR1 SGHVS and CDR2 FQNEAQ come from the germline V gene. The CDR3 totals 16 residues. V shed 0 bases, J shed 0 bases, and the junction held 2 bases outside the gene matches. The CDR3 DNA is TGTGCCAGCAGCTTAGCGGTAGCGGGGGGCTCCTACGAGCAGTACTTC. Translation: CASSLAVAGGSYEQYF.

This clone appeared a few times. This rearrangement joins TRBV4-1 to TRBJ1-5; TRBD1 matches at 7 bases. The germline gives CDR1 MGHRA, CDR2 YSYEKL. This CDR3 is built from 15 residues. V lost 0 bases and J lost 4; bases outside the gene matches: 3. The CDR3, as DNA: TGCGCCAGCAGCCAAGATCCGACAGGGAATCAGCCCCAGCATTTT. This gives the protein CASSQDPTGNQPQHF.

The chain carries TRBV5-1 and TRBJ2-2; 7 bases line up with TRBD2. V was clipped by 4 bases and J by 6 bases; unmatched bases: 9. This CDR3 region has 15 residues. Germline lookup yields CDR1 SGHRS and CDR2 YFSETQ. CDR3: CASSIGLADAGELFF. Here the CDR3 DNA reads TGCGCCAGCAGCATCGGTCTAGCGGACGCCGGGGAGCTGTTTTTT.

CDR3 bases: TGCAGCGTTGACTTATTGTTGGGAGGGGGCTATGGCTACACCTTC. Amino acid sequence: CSVDLLLGGGYGYTF. V usage is TRBV29-1 and J usage is TRBJ1-2; D might be TRBD1 (6 bases). The CDR3 length is 15 residues. The V gene's germline CDR1 is SQVTM and CDR2 ANQGSEA. Trimming took off 3 bases at V and 4 bases at J, with 18 bases between the two ends.

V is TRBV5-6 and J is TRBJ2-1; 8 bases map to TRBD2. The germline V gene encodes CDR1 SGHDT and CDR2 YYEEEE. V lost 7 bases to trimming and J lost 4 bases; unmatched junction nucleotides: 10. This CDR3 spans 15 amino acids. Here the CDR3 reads CASELGGRPYNEQFF. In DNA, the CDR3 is TGTGCCAGCGAACTGGGCGGGAGGCCTTACAATGAGCAGTTCTTC.

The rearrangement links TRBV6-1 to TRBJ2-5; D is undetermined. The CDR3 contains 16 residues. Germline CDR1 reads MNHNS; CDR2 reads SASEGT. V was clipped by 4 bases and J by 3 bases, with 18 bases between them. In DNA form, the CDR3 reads TGTGCCAGCAGTGCGTTAGCAGTCACAAACGAAGAGACCCAGTACTTC. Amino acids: CASSALAVTNEETQYF.

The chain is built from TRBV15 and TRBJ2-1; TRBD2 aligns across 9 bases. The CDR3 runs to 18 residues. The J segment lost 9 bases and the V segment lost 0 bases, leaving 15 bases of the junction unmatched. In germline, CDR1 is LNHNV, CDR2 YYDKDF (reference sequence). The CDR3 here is CATSRDSLGGGRASEQFF. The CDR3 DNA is TGTGCCACCAGCAGAGACTCACTCGGGGGCGGGAGGGCCTCTGAGCAGTTCTTC.

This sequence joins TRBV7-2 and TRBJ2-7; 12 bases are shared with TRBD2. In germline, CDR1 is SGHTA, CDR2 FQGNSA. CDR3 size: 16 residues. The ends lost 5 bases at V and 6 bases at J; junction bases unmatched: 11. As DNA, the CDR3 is TGTGCCAGCAGCCCCCTAGGAACTAGCGGGGGGCGCGAGCAGTACTTC. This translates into CASSPLGTSGGREQYF.

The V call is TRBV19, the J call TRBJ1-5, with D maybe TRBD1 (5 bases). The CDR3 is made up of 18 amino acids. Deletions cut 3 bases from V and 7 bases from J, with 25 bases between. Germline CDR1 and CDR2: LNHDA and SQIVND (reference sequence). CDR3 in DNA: TGTGCCAGTAGTATCTATCCCCTGGGAATCGGGGGGGGACAGCCCCAGCATTTT. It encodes CASSIYPLGIGGGQPQHF.

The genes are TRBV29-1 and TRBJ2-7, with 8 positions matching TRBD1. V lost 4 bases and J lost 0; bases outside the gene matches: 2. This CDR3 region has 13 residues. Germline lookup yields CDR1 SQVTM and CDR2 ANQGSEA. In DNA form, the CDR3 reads TGCAGCGTTGCAGGGGGCCCCTCCTACGAGCAGTACTTC. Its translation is CSVAGGPSYEQYF.

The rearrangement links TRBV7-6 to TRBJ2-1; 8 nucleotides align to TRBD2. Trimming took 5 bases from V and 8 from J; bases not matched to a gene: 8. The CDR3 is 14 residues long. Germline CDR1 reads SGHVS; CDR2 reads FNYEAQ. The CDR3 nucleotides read TGTGCCAGCAGCCCGGGCCATAGCGGGGATGAGCAGTTCTTC. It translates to CASSPGHSGDEQFF. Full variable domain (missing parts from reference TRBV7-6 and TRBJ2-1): GAGVSQSPRYKVTKRGQDVALRCDPISGHVSLYWYRQALGQGPEFLTYFNYEAQQDKSGLPNDRFSAERPEGSISTLTIQRTEQRDSAMYRCASSPGHSGDEQFFGPGTRLTVL.

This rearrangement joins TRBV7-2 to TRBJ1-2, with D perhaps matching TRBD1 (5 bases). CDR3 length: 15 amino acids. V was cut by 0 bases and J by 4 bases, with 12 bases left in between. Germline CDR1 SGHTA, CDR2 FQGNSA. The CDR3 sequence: CASSLASGDVYGYTF. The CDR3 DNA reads TGTGCCAGCAGCTTAGCATCGGGGGACGTCTATGGCTACACCTTC.

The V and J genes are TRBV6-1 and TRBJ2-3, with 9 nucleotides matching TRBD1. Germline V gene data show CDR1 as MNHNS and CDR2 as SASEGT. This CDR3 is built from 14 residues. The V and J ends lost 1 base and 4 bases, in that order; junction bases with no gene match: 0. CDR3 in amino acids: CASSEGQGADTQYF. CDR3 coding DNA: TGTGCCAGCAGTGAAGGACAGGGGGCAGATACGCAGTATTTT.

The DNA for the CDR3 is TGTGCCAGCAGTGTAGTACAGACGAACACCGGGGAGCTGTTTTTT. The encoded protein is CASSVVQTNTGELFF. J is TRBJ2-2 and V is TRBV6-1, with D hard to call. V was cut by 4 bases and J by 0 bases, with 9 bases left in between. The CDR3 length is 15 residues. Germline CDR1 is MNHNS and CDR2 is SASEGT.